Described below is a single T cell receptor beta chain sequence and its context. Its specific antigen is unknown. There are no base qualities to consult, and no much larger clone falls within one base. The immunoSEQ Assay, a bias-controlled multiplex PCR, was used to amplify TCRbeta CDR3 regions from genomic DNA. The authors' pipeline ran thus. The number of nucleated cells in each sample was estimated from the amplification of reference gene primers within the assay. To quantify the absolute abundance of each unique TCRbeta CDR3 rearrangement, sequence reads were collapsed and filtered. For each sample, productive Simpson clonality was calculated as the square root of Simpson's diversity index across productive rearrangements. In TCRdb, the immuneACCESS table is reduced to in-frame sequences with V and J assigned. These tables do not hold every clone; where another copy was compared, an unresolved V gene accounts for under half, and the others remain unexplained. The DNA was the basis for D and trimming; V, J and clone size are from that table. Across this sample there are roughly 70,000 clones, with 85% to 90% seen only once. The ten largest clones represent 3.2% of the sample.

Each collaborating institution followed its own protocols to collect whole blood in K2EDTA tubes. Collaborator samples were shipped for TCRbeta analysis as frozen whole blood, isolated PBMCs, or DNA extracted from either sample type. This entry comes from a study of blood T cell repertoires in COVID-19 (dated by TCRdb to the early 2020s). About the study as a whole: Samples covering the acute and convalescent phases of COVID-19 were provided by collaborators in the United States, Italy and Spain. The repertoires were released in a freely available public database meant as a resource for research on the immune response to SARS-CoV-2. HLA class I and class II types, where available, came from metadata supplied by the sample provider rather than from assay-based typing. A de-identified subject ID, COVID-19 status, age in years and sex were almost always included in the sample metadata. Subjects who had been exposed to COVID-19, were actively infected with it, or had recovered from it provided the deeply sampled blood TCRbeta repertoires that made up the dataset. The samples were drawn from two sources: the first 160 participants of the ongoing ImmuneRACE study, and fewer than 1,500 subjects contributed by 6 global collaborators. The prospective study material was composed of cDNA or gDNA derived from T cells, B-cell-depleted T cells, or PBMCs. On the study overall, not on this receptor specifically: How much clinical and demographic metadata was included differed by source and by participant, and the metadata was provided uncurated.

Sequencing used peripheral blood. The source is a man aged 50 to 60 with active COVID-19.

The encoded CDR3 is CASSPGLVAETQYF. The DNA reads TGTGCCAGCAGCCCCGGACTAGTCGCAGAGACCCAGTACTTC. The chain uses TRBV5-5 and TRBJ2-5, with TRBD2 matching 7 junction bases. From its cysteine to its phenylalanine, the CDR3 spans 14 amino acids. CDR3 DNA only is kept here, 42 bases in frame from base 1. V has 4 bases trimmed and J has 4 bases trimmed; junction bases matching no gene number 7. CDR1 and CDR2 (SGHKS, YYEKEE) derive from the germline V gene (reference sequence).